This T cell receptor (beta chain) was found in a study of blood T cell repertoires in COVID-19. Study in general: Sample material is recorded as cDNA or gDNA derived from T cells, B-cell-depleted T cells, or PBMCs.

CDR3 length: 12 amino acids. Trimming left V 3 bases short and J 8 bases short, with 10 bases between. Germline V gives CDR1 SQVTM, CDR2 ANQGSEA. Per the original methods: From reference gene primer amplification, estimates of nucleated cell counts were derived. Sequencing used immunoSEQ multiplex PCR; TCRdb keeps in-frame clones, though not all of them. From that table come the V and J calls and clone size; the DNA was used to work out D and trimming. The sample has about 23,000 clones, around 74% seen once; the top ten hold approximately 7%. Input material: peripheral blood. The clonotype originates from a man aged 50 to 59 with COVID-19, enrolled during active disease. V is TRBV29-1 and J is TRBJ1-4; no firm D call. CDR3: CSVDGSGEKLFF. CDR3 DNA: TGCAGCGTTGATGGATCGGGGGAAAAACTGTTTTTT.